Listed below are T cell receptor beta chains from one sample, sequenced in a study of T cells in Graves' hyperthyroidism and ophthalmopathy. Each CDR3 protein gets one entry after TCRdb re-called the multiplex PCR reads with MiXCR. The table records almost 35,000 distinct CDR3 sequences, under 65% of them present only once. Sequencing was done on a sample of blood. The source of these receptors is a woman aged 40 to 55 with Graves' ophthalmopathy. CDR3s include the opening cysteine and the closing phenylalanine or tryptophan. Each record gives: J gene, clone size, D gene, V gene, CDR3 DNA, CDR3 protein. The D gene is left open where the match is weak. Only part of the rows carry a size: once, few, many, or a class if the clone is expanded.

J gene: TRBJ2-7
clone size: many
D gene: .
V gene: TRBV4-1
CDR3 DNA: TGCGCCAGCAGCCAAGCGGTGGCCTACGAGCAGTACTTC
CDR3 protein: CASSQAVAYEQYF

J gene: TRBJ2-5
clone size: many
D gene: .
V gene: TRBV2
CDR3 DNA: TGTGCCAGCAGAGCACAGAACCAAGAGACCCAGTACTTC
CDR3 protein: CASRAQNQETQYF

J gene: TRBJ2-2
clone size: few
D gene: TRBD2
V gene: TRBV20-1
CDR3 DNA: TGCAGTGCCGGGGGGGGCACCGGGGAGCTGTTTTTT
CDR3 protein: CSAGGGTGELFF

J gene: TRBJ2-1
clone size: .
D gene: TRBD2
V gene: TRBV20-1
CDR3 DNA: TGCGGCCGAGCGGGAGGGCCGTACAATGAGCAGTTCTTC
CDR3 protein: CGRAGGPYNEQFF

J gene: TRBJ1-1
clone size: many
D gene: .
V gene: TRBV3-1
CDR3 DNA: TGTGCCAGCAGCCAAACAGACACTGAAGCTTTCTTT
CDR3 protein: CASSQTDTEAFF

J gene: TRBJ1-5
clone size: .
D gene: .
V gene: TRBV9
CDR3 DNA: TGTGCCAGCAGCCACGACAATCAGCCCCAGCATTTT
CDR3 protein: CASSHDNQPQHF

J gene: TRBJ1-1
clone size: .
D gene: .
V gene: TRBV20-1
CDR3 DNA: TGCAGCGCGAATATACTCGGGAACACTGAAGCTTTCTTT
CDR3 protein: CSANILGNTEAFF

J gene: TRBJ2-1
clone size: many
D gene: TRBD1
V gene: TRBV12-3/TRBV12-4
CDR3 DNA: TGTGCCAGCAGTTTAGAAACAGGGGGTCTTGATGAGCAGTTCTTC
CDR3 protein: CASSLETGGLDEQFF

J gene: TRBJ2-7
clone size: once
D gene: .
V gene: TRBV7-3
CDR3 DNA: TGTGCCAGCAGCCCAGCACAGGGATTGGGCGGGGAGCTGTACTTC
CDR3 protein: CASSPAQGLGGELYF

J gene: TRBJ1-1
clone size: many
D gene: TRBD1
V gene: TRBV9
CDR3 DNA: TGTGCCAGCAGCGTAGGGGCAGGGGGTGTGAACACTGAAGCTTTCTTT
CDR3 protein: CASSVGAGGVNTEAFF

J gene: TRBJ2-1
clone size: many
D gene: TRBD2
V gene: TRBV6-2/TRBV6-3
CDR3 DNA: TGTGCCAGCAGTGGGACTAGCGGCAATGAGCAGTTCTTC
CDR3 protein: CASSGTSGNEQFF

J gene: TRBJ1-3
clone size: .
D gene: .
V gene: TRBV9
CDR3 DNA: TGTGCCAGCAGCCCCGACCGCCTTGGCTCTGGAAACACCATATATTTT
CDR3 protein: CASSPDRLGSGNTIYF

J gene: TRBJ2-2
clone size: .
D gene: .
V gene: TRBV29-1
CDR3 DNA: TGCAGCGTTGAGGCTGTCGGGCTGAACACCGGGGAGCTGTTTTTT
CDR3 protein: CSVEAVGLNTGELFF

J gene: TRBJ1-3
clone size: many
D gene: .
V gene: TRBV6-1
CDR3 DNA: TGTGCCAGCACCGACAGTTCCTCTGGAAACACCATATATTTT
CDR3 protein: CASTDSSSGNTIYF

J gene: TRBJ2-3
clone size: many
D gene: .
V gene: TRBV5-1
CDR3 DNA: TGCGCCAGCAGCTTGGGTCAAGAGCATAGCACAGATACGCAGTATTTT
CDR3 protein: CASSLGQEHSTDTQYF

J gene: TRBJ1-6
clone size: many
D gene: .
V gene: TRBV6-2/TRBV6-3
CDR3 DNA: TGTGCCAGCAGTCGAGGGAGTTCCACAGATTCACCCCTCCACTTT
CDR3 protein: CASSRGSSTDSPLHF

J gene: TRBJ2-7
clone size: .
D gene: .
V gene: TRBV11-2
CDR3 DNA: TGTGCCAGCAGCGCCATAAGAGGTGGTCTCGACGAGCAGTACTTC
CDR3 protein: CASSAIRGGLDEQYF

J gene: TRBJ2-5
clone size: .
D gene: .
V gene: TRBV7-6
CDR3 DNA: TGTGCCAGCAGCTTTACAGCCGACGGCACCGGGGAGACCCAGTACTTC
CDR3 protein: CASSFTADGTGETQYF

J gene: TRBJ2-7
clone size: many
D gene: .
V gene: TRBV9
CDR3 DNA: TGTGCCAGCAGCGTGGGAGACGGGTCCTACGAGCAGTACTTC
CDR3 protein: CASSVGDGSYEQYF

J gene: TRBJ2-7
clone size: .
D gene: TRBD2
V gene: TRBV7-2
CDR3 DNA: TGTGCCAGCAGCCCAATTAGGGGGCTAGCGGGGGGACACGAGCAGTACTTC
CDR3 protein: CASSPIRGLAGGHEQYF

J gene: TRBJ2-1
clone size: .
D gene: TRBD2
V gene: TRBV5-1
CDR3 DNA: TGCGCCAGCAGGCCTAGCGGGGGGGCATACAATGAGCAGTTCTTC
CDR3 protein: CASRPSGGAYNEQFF

J gene: TRBJ2-1
clone size: .
D gene: .
V gene: TRBV7-2
CDR3 DNA: TGTGCCAGCAGCTCCCGCAGGAGCACAGATACGCAGTTCTTC
CDR3 protein: CASSSRRSTDTQFF

J gene: TRBJ2-7
clone size: many
D gene: .
V gene: TRBV6-2/TRBV6-3
CDR3 DNA: TGTGCCAGCAGTTACGTATCGGCAGACGAGCAGTACTTC
CDR3 protein: CASSYVSADEQYF

J gene: TRBJ1-3
clone size: few
D gene: TRBD1
V gene: TRBV4-3
CDR3 DNA: TGCGCCAGCAGCCAAAATCCCGGACAGGGGACATCTGGAAACACCATATATTTT
CDR3 protein: CASSQNPGQGTSGNTIYF

J gene: TRBJ2-3
clone size: .
D gene: TRBD2
V gene: TRBV24-1
CDR3 DNA: TGTGCCACCAGTGGAGGACTAGCGGGACGGACAGATACGCAGTATTTT
CDR3 protein: CATSGGLAGRTDTQYF

J gene: TRBJ1-5
clone size: .
D gene: .
V gene: TRBV11-2
CDR3 DNA: TGTGCCAGCAGCCCAGGGGCAGGGCAAAGCAATCAGCATTTT
CDR3 protein: CASSPGAGQSNQHF

J gene: TRBJ2-1
clone size: many
D gene: .
V gene: TRBV27
CDR3 DNA: TGTGCCAGCAGTTTATATGGGGCAGGGAAAGGTGAGCAGTTCTTC
CDR3 protein: CASSLYGAGKGEQFF

J gene: TRBJ2-3
clone size: many
D gene: TRBD2
V gene: TRBV9
CDR3 DNA: TGTGCCAGCAGCAGACTAGCGGGCCTCACAGATACGCAGTATTTT
CDR3 protein: CASSRLAGLTDTQYF

J gene: TRBJ2-1
clone size: medium-sized
D gene: .
V gene: TRBV15
CDR3 DNA: TGTGCCACCAGCAGAAGAGATGTAAGTGAGCAGTTCTTC
CDR3 protein: CATSRRDVSEQFF

J gene: TRBJ1-5
clone size: .
D gene: TRBD1
V gene: TRBV7-4
CDR3 DNA: TGTGCCAGCAGGGACAGGGGTTCGGGGATTCAGCCCCAGCATTTT
CDR3 protein: CASRDRGSGIQPQHF

J gene: TRBJ1-5
clone size: .
D gene: TRBD1
V gene: TRBV19
CDR3 DNA: TGTGCCAGTACCACCGGGACAGACTACAATCAGCCCCAGCATTTT
CDR3 protein: CASTTGTDYNQPQHF

J gene: TRBJ1-2
clone size: many
D gene: TRBD1
V gene: TRBV2
CDR3 DNA: TGTGCCAGCAGTGTAGGGACAGGGGCCTATGGCTACACCTTC
CDR3 protein: CASSVGTGAYGYTF

J gene: TRBJ1-5
clone size: medium-sized
D gene: .
V gene: TRBV20-1
CDR3 DNA: TGCAGTGCTTCAGGAATTAGCGGTGGCAATCAGCCCCAGCATTTT
CDR3 protein: CSASGISGGNQPQHF

J gene: TRBJ2-1
clone size: .
D gene: TRBD1
V gene: TRBV9
CDR3 DNA: TGTGCCAGCAGCTGGACAGGGGGCGCTAATGGCAATGAGCAGTTCTTC
CDR3 protein: CASSWTGGANGNEQFF